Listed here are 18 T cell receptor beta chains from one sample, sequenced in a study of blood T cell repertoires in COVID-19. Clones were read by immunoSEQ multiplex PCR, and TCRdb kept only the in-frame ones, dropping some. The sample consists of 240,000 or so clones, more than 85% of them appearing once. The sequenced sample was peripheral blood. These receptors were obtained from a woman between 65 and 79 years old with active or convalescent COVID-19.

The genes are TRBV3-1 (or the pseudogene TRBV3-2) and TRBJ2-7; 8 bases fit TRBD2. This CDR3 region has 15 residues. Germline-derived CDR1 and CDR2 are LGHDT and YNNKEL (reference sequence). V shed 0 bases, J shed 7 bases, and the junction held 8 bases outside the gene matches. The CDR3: CASSQEAGDPREQYF. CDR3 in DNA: TGTGCCAGCAGCCAAGAAGCGGGGGACCCTAGAGAGCAGTACTTC.

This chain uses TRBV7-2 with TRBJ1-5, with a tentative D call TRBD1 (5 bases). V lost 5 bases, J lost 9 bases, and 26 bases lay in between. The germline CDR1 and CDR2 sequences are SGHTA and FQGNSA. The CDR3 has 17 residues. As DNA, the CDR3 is TGTGCCAGCAGCGAAGGAGCGGGGGGAAGGGTATCACTGCCCCAGCATTTT. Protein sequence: CASSEGAGGRVSLPQHF. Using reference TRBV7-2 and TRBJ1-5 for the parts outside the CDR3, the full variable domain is GAGVSQSPSNKVTEKGKDVELRCDPISGHTALYWYRQSLGQGLEFLIYFQGNSAPDKSGLPSDRFSAERTGGSVSTLTIQRTQQEDSAVYLCASSEGAGGRVSLPQHFGDGTRLSIL.

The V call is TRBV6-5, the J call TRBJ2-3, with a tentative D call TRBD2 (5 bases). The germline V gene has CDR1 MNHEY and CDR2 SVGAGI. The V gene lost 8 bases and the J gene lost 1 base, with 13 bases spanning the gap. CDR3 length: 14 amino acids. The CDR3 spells CASGKERGTDTQYF. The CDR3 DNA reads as TGTGCCAGCGGGAAGGAGAGGGGCACAGATACGCAGTATTTT.

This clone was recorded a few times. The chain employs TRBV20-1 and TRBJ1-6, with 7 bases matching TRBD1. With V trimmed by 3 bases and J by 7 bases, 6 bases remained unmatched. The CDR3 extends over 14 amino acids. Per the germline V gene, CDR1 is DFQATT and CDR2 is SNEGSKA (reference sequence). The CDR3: CSASIGQANSPLHF. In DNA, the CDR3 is TGCAGTGCTAGTATCGGACAGGCCAATTCACCCCTCCACTTT.

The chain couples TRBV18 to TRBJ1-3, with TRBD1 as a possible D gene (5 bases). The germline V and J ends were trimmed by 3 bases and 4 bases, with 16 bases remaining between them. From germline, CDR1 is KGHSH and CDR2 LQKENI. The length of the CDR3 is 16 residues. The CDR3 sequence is CASSPLTGVGGNTIYF. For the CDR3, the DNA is TGTGCCAGCTCACCGCTTACAGGCGTGGGAGGAAACACCATATATTTT.

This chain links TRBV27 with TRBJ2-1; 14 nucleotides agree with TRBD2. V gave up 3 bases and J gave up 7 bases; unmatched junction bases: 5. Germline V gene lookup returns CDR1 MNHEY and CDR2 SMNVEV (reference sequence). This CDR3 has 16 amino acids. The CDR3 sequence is CASSLDRTSGGNEQFF. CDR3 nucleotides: TGTGCCAGCAGTTTGGACAGGACTAGCGGGGGGAATGAGCAGTTCTTC.

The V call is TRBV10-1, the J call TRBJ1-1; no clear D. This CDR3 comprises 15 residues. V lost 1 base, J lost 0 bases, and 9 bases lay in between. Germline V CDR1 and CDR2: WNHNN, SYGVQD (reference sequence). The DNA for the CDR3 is TGCGCCAGCAGTGAGTATAGCAGTTTGAACACTGAAGCTTTCTTT. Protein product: CASSEYSSLNTEAFF.

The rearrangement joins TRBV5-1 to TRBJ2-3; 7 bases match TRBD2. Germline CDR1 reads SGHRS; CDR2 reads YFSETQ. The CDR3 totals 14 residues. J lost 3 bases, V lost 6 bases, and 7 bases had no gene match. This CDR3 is CASTWTGGTDTQYF. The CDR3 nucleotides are TGCGCCAGCACCTGGACGGGGGGAACAGATACGCAGTATTTT.

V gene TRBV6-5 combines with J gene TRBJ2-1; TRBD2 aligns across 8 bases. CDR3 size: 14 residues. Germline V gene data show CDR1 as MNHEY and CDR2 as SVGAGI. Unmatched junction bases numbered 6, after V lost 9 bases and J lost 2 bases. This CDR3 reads CARVPGGPYNEQFF. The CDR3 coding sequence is TGTGCCAGGGTGCCGGGGGGGCCCTACAATGAGCAGTTCTTC.

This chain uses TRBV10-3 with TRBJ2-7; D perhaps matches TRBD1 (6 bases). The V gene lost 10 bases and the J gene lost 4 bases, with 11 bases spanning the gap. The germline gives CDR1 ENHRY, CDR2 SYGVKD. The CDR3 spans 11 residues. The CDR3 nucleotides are TGTGCCACTAAGACAGGATACGAGCAGTACTTC. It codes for CATKTGYEQYF.

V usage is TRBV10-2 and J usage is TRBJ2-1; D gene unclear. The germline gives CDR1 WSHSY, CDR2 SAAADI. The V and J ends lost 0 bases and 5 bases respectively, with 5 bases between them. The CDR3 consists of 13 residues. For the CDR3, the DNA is TGCGCCAGCAGTGAGTCGGAGAACAATGAGCAGTTCTTC. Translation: CASSESENNEQFF.

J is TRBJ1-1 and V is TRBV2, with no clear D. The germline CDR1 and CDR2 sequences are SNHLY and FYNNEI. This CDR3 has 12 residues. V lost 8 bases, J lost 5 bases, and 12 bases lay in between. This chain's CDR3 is CASGGRTTEAFF. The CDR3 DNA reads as TGTGCCAGCGGAGGGAGAACTACTGAAGCTTTCTTT.

The CDR3 DNA is TGTGCCAGCAGCGTAGCCAGGAATGGAAACACCATATATTTT. Amino acid sequence: CASSVARNGNTIYF. The genes are TRBV9 and TRBJ1-3; D uncertain. Trimming removed 0 bases from V and 3 bases from J, with 7 bases in between. The CDR3 consists of 14 residues. Looked up from germline, CDR1 is SGDLS and CDR2 is YYNGEE.

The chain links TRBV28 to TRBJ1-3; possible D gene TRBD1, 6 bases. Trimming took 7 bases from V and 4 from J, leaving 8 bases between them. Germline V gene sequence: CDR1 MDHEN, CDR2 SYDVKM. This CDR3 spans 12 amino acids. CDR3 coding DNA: TGTGCCAGCACCACAGGGGGAAACACCATATATTTT. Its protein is CASTTGGNTIYF.

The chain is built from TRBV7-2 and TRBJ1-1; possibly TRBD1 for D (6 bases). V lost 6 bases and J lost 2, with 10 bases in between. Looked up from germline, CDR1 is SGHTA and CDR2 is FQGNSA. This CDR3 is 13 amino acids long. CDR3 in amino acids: CASREGVNTEAFF. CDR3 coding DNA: TGTGCCAGCAGAGAGGGGGTTAACACTGAAGCTTTCTTT.

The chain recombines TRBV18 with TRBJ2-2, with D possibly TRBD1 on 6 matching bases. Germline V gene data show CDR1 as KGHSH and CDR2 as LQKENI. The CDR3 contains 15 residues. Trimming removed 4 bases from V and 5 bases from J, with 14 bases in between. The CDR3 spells CASSLSGALTGELFF. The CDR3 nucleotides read TGTGCCAGCTCACTGTCAGGGGCGCTGACCGGGGAGCTGTTTTTT.

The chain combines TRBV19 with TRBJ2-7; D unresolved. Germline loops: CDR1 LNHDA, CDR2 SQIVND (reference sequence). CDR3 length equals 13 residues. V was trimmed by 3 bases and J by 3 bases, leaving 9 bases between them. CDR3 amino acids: CASSISSLYEQYF. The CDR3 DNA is TGTGCCAGTAGTATTAGTTCTCTCTACGAGCAGTACTTC.

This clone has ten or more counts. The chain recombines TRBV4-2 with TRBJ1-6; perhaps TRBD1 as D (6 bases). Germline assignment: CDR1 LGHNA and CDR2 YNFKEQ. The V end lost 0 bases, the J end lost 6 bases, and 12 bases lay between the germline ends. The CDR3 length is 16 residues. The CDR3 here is CASSQERGNSNSPLHF. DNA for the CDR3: TGTGCCAGCAGCCAAGAGAGGGGGAATTCTAATTCACCCCTCCACTTT.